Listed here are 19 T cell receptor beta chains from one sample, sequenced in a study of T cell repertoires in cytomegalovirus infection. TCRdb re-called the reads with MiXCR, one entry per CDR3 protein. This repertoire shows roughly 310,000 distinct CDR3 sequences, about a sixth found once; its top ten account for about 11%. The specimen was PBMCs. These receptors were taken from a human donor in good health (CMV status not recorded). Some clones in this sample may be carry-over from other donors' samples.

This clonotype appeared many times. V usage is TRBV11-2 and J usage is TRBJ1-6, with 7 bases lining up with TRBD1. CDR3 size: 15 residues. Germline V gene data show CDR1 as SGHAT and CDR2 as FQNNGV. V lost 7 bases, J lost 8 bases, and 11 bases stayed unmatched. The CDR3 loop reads CASTNPGGGYSPLHF. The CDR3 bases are TGTGCCAGCACCAATCCAGGGGGAGGGTATTCACCCCTCCACTTT.

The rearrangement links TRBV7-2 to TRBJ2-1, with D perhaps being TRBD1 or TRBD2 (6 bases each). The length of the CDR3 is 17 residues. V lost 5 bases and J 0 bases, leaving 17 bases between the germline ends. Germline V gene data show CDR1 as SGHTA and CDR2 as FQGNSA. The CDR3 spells CASSPTGGRSSYNEQFF. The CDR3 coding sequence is TGTGCCAGCAGCCCTACCGGGGGCAGGAGCTCCTACAATGAGCAGTTCTTC.

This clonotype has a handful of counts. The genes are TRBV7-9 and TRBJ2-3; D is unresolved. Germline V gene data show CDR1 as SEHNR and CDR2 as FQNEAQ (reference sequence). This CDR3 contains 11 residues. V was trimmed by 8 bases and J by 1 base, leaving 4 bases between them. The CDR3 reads CASHGTDTQYF. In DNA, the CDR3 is TGTGCCAGCCATGGCACAGATACGCAGTATTTT.

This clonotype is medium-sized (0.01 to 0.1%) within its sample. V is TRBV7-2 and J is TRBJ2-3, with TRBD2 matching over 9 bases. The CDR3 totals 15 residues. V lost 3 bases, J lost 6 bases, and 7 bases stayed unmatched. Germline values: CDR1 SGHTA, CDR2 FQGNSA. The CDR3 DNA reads TGTGCCAGCAGCTTTAGGGAGCGGGGGGCCGATACGCAGTATTTT. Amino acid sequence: CASSFRERGADTQYF. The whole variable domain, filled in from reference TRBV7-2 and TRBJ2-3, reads GAGVSQSPSNKVTEKGKDVELRCDPISGHTALYWYRQSLGQGLEFLIYFQGNSAPDKSGLPSDRFSAERTGGSVSTLTIQRTQQEDSAVYLCASSFRERGADTQYFGPGTRLTVL.

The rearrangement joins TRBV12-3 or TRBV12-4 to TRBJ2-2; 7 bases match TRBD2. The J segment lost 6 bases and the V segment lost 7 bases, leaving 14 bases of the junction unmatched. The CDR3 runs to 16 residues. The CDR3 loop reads CASKQTSGGSAGELFF. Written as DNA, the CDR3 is TGTGCCAGCAAACAAACTTCCGGGGGGAGCGCCGGGGAGCTGTTTTTT.

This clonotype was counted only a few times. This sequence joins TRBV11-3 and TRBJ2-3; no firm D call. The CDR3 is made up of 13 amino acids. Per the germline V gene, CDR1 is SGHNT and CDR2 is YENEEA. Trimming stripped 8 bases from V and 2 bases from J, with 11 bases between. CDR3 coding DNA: TGTGCCAGCTCCCTGGGTGACACAGATACGCAGTATTTT. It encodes CASSLGDTDTQYF.

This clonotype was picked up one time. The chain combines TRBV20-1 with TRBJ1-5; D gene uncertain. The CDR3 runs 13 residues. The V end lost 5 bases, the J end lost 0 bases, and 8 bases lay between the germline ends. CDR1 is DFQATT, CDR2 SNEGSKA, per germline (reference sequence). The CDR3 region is CSAQSYSNQPQHF. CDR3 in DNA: TGCAGTGCTCAAAGTTATAGCAATCAGCCCCAGCATTTT.

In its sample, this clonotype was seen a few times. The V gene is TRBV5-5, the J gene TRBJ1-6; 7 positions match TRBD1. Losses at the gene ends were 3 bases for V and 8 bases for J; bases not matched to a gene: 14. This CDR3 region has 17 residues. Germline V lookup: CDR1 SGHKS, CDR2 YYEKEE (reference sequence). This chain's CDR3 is CASSSIPPTGIYSPLHF. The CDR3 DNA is TGTGCCAGCAGCTCAATTCCCCCGACAGGGATATATTCACCCCTCCACTTT.

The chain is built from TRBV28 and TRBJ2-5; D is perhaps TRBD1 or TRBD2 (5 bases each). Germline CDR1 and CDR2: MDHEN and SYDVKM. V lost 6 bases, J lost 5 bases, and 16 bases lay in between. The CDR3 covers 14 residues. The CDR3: CASRPRGGRETQYF. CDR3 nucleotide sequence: TGTGCCAGCAGACCACGGGGCGGTAGGGAGACCCAGTACTTC. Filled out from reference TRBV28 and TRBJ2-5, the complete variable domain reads DVKVTQSSRYLVKRTGEKVFLECVQDMDHENMFWYRQDPGLGLRLIYFSYDVKMKEKGDIPEGYSVSREKKERFSLILESASTNQTSMYLCASRPRGGRETQYFGPGTRLLVL.

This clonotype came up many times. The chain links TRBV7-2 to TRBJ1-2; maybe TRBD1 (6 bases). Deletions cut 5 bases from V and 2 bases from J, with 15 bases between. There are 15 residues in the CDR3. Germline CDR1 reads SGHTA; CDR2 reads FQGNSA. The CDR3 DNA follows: TGTGCCAGCAGCCCCCGGACAGAGCTGAACTATGGCTACACCTTC. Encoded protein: CASSPRTELNYGYTF.

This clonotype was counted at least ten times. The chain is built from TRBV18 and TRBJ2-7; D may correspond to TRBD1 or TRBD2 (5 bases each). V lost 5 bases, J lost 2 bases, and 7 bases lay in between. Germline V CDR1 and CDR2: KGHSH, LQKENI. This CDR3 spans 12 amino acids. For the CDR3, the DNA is TGTGCCAGCTCATCGGGACCCTACGAGCAGTACTTC. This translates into CASSSGPYEQYF.

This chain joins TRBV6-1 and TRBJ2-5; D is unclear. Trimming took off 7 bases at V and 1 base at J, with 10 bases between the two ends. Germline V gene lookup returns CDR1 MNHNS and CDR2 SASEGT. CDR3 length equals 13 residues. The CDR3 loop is CASTRQSQETQYF. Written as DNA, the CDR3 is TGTGCCAGCACCCGACAAAGCCAAGAGACCCAGTACTTC.

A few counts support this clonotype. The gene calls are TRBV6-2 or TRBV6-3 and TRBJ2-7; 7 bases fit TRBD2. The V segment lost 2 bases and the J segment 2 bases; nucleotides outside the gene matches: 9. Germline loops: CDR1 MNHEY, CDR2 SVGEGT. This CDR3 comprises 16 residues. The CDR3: CASSYAGLPRPYEQYF. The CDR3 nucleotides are TGTGCCAGCAGTTACGCGGGACTACCACGCCCCTACGAGCAGTACTTC.

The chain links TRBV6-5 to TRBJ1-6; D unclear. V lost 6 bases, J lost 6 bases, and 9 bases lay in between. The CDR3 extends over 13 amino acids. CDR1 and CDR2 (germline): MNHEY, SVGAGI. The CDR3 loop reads CASRTGINSPLHF. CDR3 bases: TGTGCCAGCAGGACCGGGATTAATTCACCCCTCCACTTT.

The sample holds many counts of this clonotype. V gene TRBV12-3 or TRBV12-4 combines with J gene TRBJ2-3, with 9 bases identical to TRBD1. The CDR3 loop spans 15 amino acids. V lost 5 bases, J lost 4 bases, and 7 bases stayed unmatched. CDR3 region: CASSLGDREADTQYF. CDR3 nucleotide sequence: TGTGCCAGCAGTCTGGGGGACAGGGAAGCAGATACGCAGTATTTT.

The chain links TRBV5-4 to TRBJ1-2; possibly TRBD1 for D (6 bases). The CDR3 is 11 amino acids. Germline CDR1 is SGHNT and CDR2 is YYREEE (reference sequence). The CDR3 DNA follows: TGTGTCACCGAAGGGGGCTATGGCTACACCTTC. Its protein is CVTEGGYGYTF.

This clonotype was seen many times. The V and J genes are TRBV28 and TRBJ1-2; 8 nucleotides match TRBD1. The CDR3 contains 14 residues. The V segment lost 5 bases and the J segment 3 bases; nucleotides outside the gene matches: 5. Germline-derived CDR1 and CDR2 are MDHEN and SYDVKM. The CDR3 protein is CASSLGQGDYGYTF. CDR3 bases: TGTGCCAGCAGTCTAGGACAGGGTGACTATGGCTACACCTTC.

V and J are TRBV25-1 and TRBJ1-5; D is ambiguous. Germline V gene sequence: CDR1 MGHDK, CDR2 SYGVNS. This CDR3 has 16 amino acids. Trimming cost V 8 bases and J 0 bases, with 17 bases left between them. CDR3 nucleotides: TGTGCCAGCTCCGGGCCAAAAAATTATAGCAATCAGCCCCAGCATTTT. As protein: CASSGPKNYSNQPQHF.

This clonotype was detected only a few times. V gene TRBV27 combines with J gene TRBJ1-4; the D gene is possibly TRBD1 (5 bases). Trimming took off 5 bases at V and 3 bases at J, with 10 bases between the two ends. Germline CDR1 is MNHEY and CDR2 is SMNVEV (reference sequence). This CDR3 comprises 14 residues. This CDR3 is CASSVRAANEKLFF. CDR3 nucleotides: TGTGCCAGCAGTGTCAGGGCAGCTAATGAAAAACTGTTTTTT.